This entry lists 26 T cell receptor beta chains sequenced from one sample in a study of T cells after yellow fever vaccination (dated by TCRdb to between 2018 and 2021). The library came from 5' RACE. Sequencing took place on an Illumina NovaSeq 6000. In-frame beta chains were kept once TCRdb had trimmed the public reads at Q25 with fastp and called clones with MiXCR. Here each entry gathers all rows of one CDR3 protein and keeps the most common genes and DNA. The sample profile shows some 290,000 distinct CDR3 sequences; approximately 11% of them were found once. The ten most abundant clones make up roughly 3% of the sample. This specimen's treatment or condition label, per the study, means: live attenuated yellow fever vaccine strain. The material was CD4+ T cells sorted from PBMCs, obtained 45 days after the yellow fever booster vaccination. The receptors stem from a man aged 18 to 30 who received the YFV17D yellow fever vaccine.

This clonotype was counted between two and nine times. This chain uses TRBV7-2 with TRBJ2-7; no clear D gene. The CDR3 consists of 13 residues. Trimming shortened V by 1 base and J by 4 bases, and 8 bases separated the two germline ends. Per germline, CDR1 SGHTA and CDR2 FQGNSA. The CDR3 here is CASSLERNYEQYV. CDR3 coding DNA: TGTGCCAGCAGCTTAGAGCGCAATTACGAGCAGTACGTC.

This clonotype showed up just a few times. This CDR3 is CASSWTSGGRPTSYNEQFF. In DNA form, the CDR3 reads TGTGCCAGCAGCTGGACTAGCGGGGGGCGTCCTACGTCCTACAATGAGCAGTTCTTC. The chain combines TRBV7-3 with TRBJ2-1, with TRBD2 matching over 14 bases. In germline, CDR1 is SGHTA, CDR2 FQGTGA. The CDR3 length is 19 residues. V shed 4 bases, J shed 1 base, and the junction held 9 bases outside the gene matches. Together with reference TRBV7-3 and TRBJ2-1, the CDR3 gives the full variable domain: GAGVSQTPSNKVTEKGKYVELRCDPISGHTALYWYRQSLGQGPEFLIYFQGTGAADDSGLPNDRFFAVRPEGSVSTLKIQRTERGDSAVYLCASSWTSGGRPTSYNEQFFGPGTRLTVL.

CDR3 nucleotide sequence: TGCAGTGCTAGGCTACTCACCGGGTCCCCGAGGAGGGATACGCAGTATTTT. This encodes CSARLLTGSPRRDTQYF. The V gene is TRBV20-1, the J gene TRBJ2-3, with D possibly matching TRBD2 (5 bases). The CDR3 runs 17 residues. The germline CDR1 and CDR2 sequences are DFQATT and SNEGSKA (reference sequence). The ends were cut back, 3 bases at V and 6 bases at J, with 25 bases in the middle.

V and J are TRBV5-4 and TRBJ2-5; D may be TRBD1 (5 bases). V was cut by 4 bases and J by 4 bases, with 17 bases left in between. The CDR3 extends over 15 amino acids. CDR1 is SGHNT and CDR2 is YYREEE in the germline V gene (reference sequence). CDR3 in DNA: TGTGCCAGCAGCCTGACCGGACATCCTCGAGAGACCCAGTACTTC. As protein: CASSLTGHPRETQYF.

The chain recombines TRBV18 with TRBJ2-5; D may be TRBD2 (5 bases). V shed 5 bases and J shed 1 base, with 14 bases lying between them. The CDR3 loop spans 15 amino acids. Per the germline V gene, CDR1 is KGHSH and CDR2 is LQKENI. The CDR3 here is CASSSQGGLQETQYF. The CDR3, as DNA: TGTGCCAGCTCATCGCAAGGCGGGCTCCAAGAGACCCAGTACTTC.

This clonotype was counted a few times. V gene TRBV7-3 combines with J gene TRBJ2-6; D remains ambiguous. This CDR3 is built from 15 residues. Germline CDR1 is SGHTA and CDR2 is FQGTGA. V was cut by 3 bases and J by 4 bases, with 10 bases left in between. CDR3: CASSLKQPGANVLTF. Here the CDR3 DNA reads TGTGCCAGCAGCTTGAAGCAGCCAGGGGCCAACGTCCTGACTTTC.

This clonotype was seen repeatedly, ten times or more. The chain employs TRBV4-3 and TRBJ1-5; D not certain. The length of the CDR3 is 15 residues. V was pared by 4 bases and J by 0 bases, with 10 bases between. Germline V gene sequence: CDR1 LGHNA, CDR2 YSLEER. The CDR3 DNA sequence: TGCGCCAGCAGCCTTAGCGCAGTTAGCAATCAGCCCCAGCATTTT. It specifies CASSLSAVSNQPQHF.

In its sample, this clonotype was seen a few times. In DNA form, the CDR3 reads TGCGCCAGCAGTAACAGGGGCTCCTACGAGCAGTACTTC. Translating gives CASSNRGSYEQYF. The chain uses TRBV23-1 and TRBJ2-7, with 7 bases that match TRBD1. TRBV23-1 is known as an ORF, though its function is uncertain. The ends lost 5 bases at V and 0 bases at J; junction bases unmatched: 1. The CDR3 contains 13 residues.

A few counts support this clonotype. The genes are TRBV5-8 and TRBJ1-6; D call uncertain. The CDR3 length is 11 residues. V dropped 6 bases and J dropped 11 bases, with 9 bases sitting between them. Germline loops: CDR1 SGHTS, CDR2 YDEGEE. CDR3 region: CASTRRPPLHF. As DNA, the CDR3 is TGTGCCAGCACTCGGAGGCCACCCCTCCACTTT.

This clonotype was recorded once. J is TRBJ1-2 and V is TRBV28, with unresolved D. This CDR3 region has 13 residues. Germline values: CDR1 MDHEN, CDR2 SYDVKM. Trimming took 6 bases from V and 2 from J, leaving 10 bases between them. The DNA of the CDR3 is TGTGCCAGCAGACCTGGGAACAACTATGGCTACACCTTC. Its translation is CASRPGNNYGYTF.

V gene TRBV19 combines with J gene TRBJ1-1; TRBD1 might be the D (6 bases). The CDR3 totals 15 residues. V was trimmed by 3 bases and J by 1 base, leaving 12 bases between them. The germline V gene has CDR1 LNHDA and CDR2 SQIVND (reference sequence). DNA of the CDR3: TGTGCCAGTAGTATTTGGGGGGCCGGGAACACTGAAGCTTTCTTT. It translates to CASSIWGAGNTEAFF.

The V gene is TRBV6-2 or TRBV6-3, the J gene TRBJ2-5; 11 positions agree with TRBD2. Germline V CDR1 and CDR2: MNHEY, SVGEGT. The CDR3 sequence is 13 residues long. The CDR3 coding sequence is TGTATGGATAGCGGGGGGGCAGGAGAGACCCAGTACTTC. Residues: CMDSGGAGETQYF.

The gene calls are TRBV5-1 and TRBJ2-5; D call uncertain. CDR1 is SGHRS, CDR2 YFSETQ, per germline. The CDR3 loop spans 15 amino acids. The V end lost 2 bases, the J end lost 1 base, and 12 bases lay between the germline ends. CDR3 protein: CASSFLGSSQETQYF. The CDR3, as DNA: TGCGCCAGCAGCTTTCTGGGTTCGTCCCAAGAGACCCAGTACTTC.

Notes on this clonotype: The junction and the germline gene differ at one end; a read error may be behind it. V and J are TRBV7-7 and TRBJ2-5; D possibly uses TRBD1 or TRBD2 (6 bases each). This CDR3 is 13 amino acids long. The germline CDR1 and CDR2 sequences are SSHAT and FNYEAQ (reference sequence). The CDR3 DNA is TGTGCTAGCAGCCCTACGGAGGGGGGGACCCAGTACTTC. Translating gives CASSPTEGGTQYF.

This clonotype occurred many times. The gene calls are TRBV18 and TRBJ2-5; 8 bases are a match to TRBD2. After removal of 5 bases from V and 7 bases from J, the junction contained 12 bases not matched to a gene. Germline V lookup: CDR1 KGHSH, CDR2 LQKENI. The CDR3 runs to 15 residues. Written as DNA, the CDR3 is TGTGCCAGCTCAGCCATAGCGGGGCCCTCGACGACCCAGTACTTC. Residues: CASSAIAGPSTTQYF.

The CDR3 sequence: CASSQDSQLRAPLHF. The CDR3 nucleotides are TGTGCCAGCAGCCAAGATAGCCAACTGCGAGCACCCCTCCACTTT. The chain carries TRBV4-2 and TRBJ1-6; no firm D call. The V gene's germline CDR1 is LGHNA and CDR2 YNFKEQ. V was clipped by 0 bases and J by 11 bases, with 14 bases between them. This CDR3 comprises 15 residues.

In this sample, this clonotype turned up a few times. The chain joins TRBV12-3 or TRBV12-4 to TRBJ1-2; D is uncertain. Trimming pared 3 bases from V and 4 bases from J, leaving 9 bases between. This CDR3 contains 13 residues. The CDR3 region is CASSFSLPYGYTF. The CDR3 DNA reads TGTGCCAGCAGTTTTTCCCTCCCCTATGGCTACACCTTC.

In this sample, this clonotype turned up a few times. CDR3 sequence reads: CASSLDWAGNEQFF. The CDR3 region has the DNA TGTGCCAGCAGCTTAGACTGGGCGGGCAATGAGCAGTTCTTC. This chain links TRBV11-2 with TRBJ2-1, with a weak D call TRBD2 (5 bases). Trimming removed 0 bases from V and 6 bases from J, with 9 bases in between. This CDR3 spans 14 amino acids. Germline lookup yields CDR1 SGHAT and CDR2 FQNNGV.

This clonotype was detected a few times. This chain connects TRBV20-1 to TRBJ2-1; the match to TRBD2 covers 8 bases. Germline CDR1 DFQATT, CDR2 SNEGSKA (reference sequence). After removal of 5 bases from V and 8 bases from J, the junction contained 17 bases not matched to a gene. This CDR3 has 16 residues. In DNA form, the CDR3 reads TGCAGTGCTCAGCACCCCCAGCGGGGGCCGGGGGATGAGCAGTTCTTC. Its protein is CSAQHPQRGPGDEQFF.

Written as DNA, the CDR3 is TGTGCCAGCAGCTACCATCCCGGCGAGCAGTACGTC. Amino acid sequence: CASSYHPGEQYV. The V call is TRBV9, the J call TRBJ2-7; D gene uncertain. The V gene's germline CDR1 is SGDLS and CDR2 YYNGEE. CDR3 size: 12 residues. The V gene lost 4 bases and the J gene lost 6 bases, with 11 bases spanning the gap.

This clonotype has just a few counts. The J gene is TRBJ2-5, the V gene TRBV6-5; possibly TRBD2 for D (5 bases). CDR3 length: 13 residues. V lost 7 bases and J 4 bases, leaving 13 bases between the germline ends. Per the germline V gene, CDR1 is MNHEY and CDR2 is SVGAGI. Here the CDR3 reads CASTSRAGETQYF. In DNA, the CDR3 is TGTGCCAGCACGAGCCGGGCGGGAGAGACCCAGTACTTC.

The V call is TRBV18, the J call TRBJ1-4, with D possibly being TRBD1 (6 bases). Germline assignment: CDR1 KGHSH and CDR2 LQKENI. V lost 6 bases to trimming and J lost 4 bases, with 12 bases between them. This CDR3 comprises 14 residues. The chain's CDR3 is CASSPNRVNEKLFF. The CDR3 nucleotides are TGTGCCAGCTCTCCAAACAGGGTTAATGAAAAACTGTTTTTT. The full variable domain, its missing parts supplied by reference TRBV18 and TRBJ1-4, is NAGVMQNPRHLVRRRGQEARLRCSPMKGHSHVYWYRQLPEEGLKFMVYLQKENIIDESGMPKERFSAEFPKEGPSILRIQQVVRGDSAAYFCASSPNRVNEKLFFGSGTQLSVL.

The chain has TRBV7-7 and TRBJ2-3, with 9 positions matching TRBD2. CDR1 is SSHAT, CDR2 FNYEAQ, per germline (reference sequence). The V and J ends lost 1 base and 4 bases, in that order; junction bases with no gene match: 3. The CDR3 is made up of 15 amino acids. The CDR3 DNA reads TGTGCCAGCAGCTTAGGGACTAGCGTGGCAGATACGCAGTATTTT. Its translation is CASSLGTSVADTQYF.

This clonotype was counted a few times. CDR3 coding DNA: TGTGCCAGCAGCTTAGGGGCTCCGGGGGGGTACCAAGAGACCCAGTACTTC. This gives the protein CASSLGAPGGYQETQYF. The V call is TRBV7-2, the J call TRBJ2-5, with TRBD2 matching over 8 bases. Trimming removed 1 base from V and 0 bases from J; junction bases left unmatched: 7. The CDR3 extends over 17 amino acids. Germline assignment: CDR1 SGHTA and CDR2 FQGNSA.

This clonotype showed up many times. The chain has TRBV11-1 and TRBJ1-2; 9 nucleotides line up with TRBD1. V lost 7 bases and J lost 6; bases outside the gene matches: 6. The CDR3 totals 13 residues. Germline loops: CDR1 SGHAT, CDR2 FQDESV (reference sequence). The CDR3 DNA follows: TGTGCCAGCACCTGGGGACAGGGAGATGGCTACACCTTC. Translating it yields CASTWGQGDGYTF.

CDR3 residues: CASSPGGAKETQYF. The CDR3 DNA reads TGCGCCAGCAGCCCCGGCGGGGCCAAAGAGACCCAGTACTTC. The V gene is TRBV4-3, the J gene TRBJ2-5, with D possibly matching TRBD2 (6 bases). Looked up from germline, CDR1 is LGHNA and CDR2 is YSLEER. The V and J ends lost 4 bases and 3 bases respectively, with 12 bases between them. This CDR3 region has 14 residues.